This T cell receptor beta chain derives from a study of T cell responses to AZD1222 COVID-19 vaccine. Study-wide points: Just a handful of AZD1222 recipients tested seropositive at baseline.

A remark on this clone: What it binds is not known.

Clones were sequenced by immunoSEQ multiplex PCR, and TCRdb holds only the in-frame ones, with some missing. The table lists 140,000 to 150,000 clones, approximately 85% of them singletons. The receptor was isolated from an adult in good health. Specimen: peripheral blood, collected on day 0 of AZD1222 vaccination.

Here the CDR3 DNA reads TGTGCCAGCTCACAGGGACTCCTCGAGCAGTACTTC. Residues: CASSQGLLEQYF. V gene TRBV18 combines with J gene TRBJ2-7; D perhaps matches TRBD2 (6 bases). The germline gives CDR1 KGHSH, CDR2 LQKENI. This CDR3 region has 12 residues. V was pared by 4 bases and J by 6 bases, with 10 bases between.